This T cell receptor beta chain comes out of a study of cytomegalovirus exposure and HLA in healthy donors. With regard to this clone: Its antigen is currently unknown.

The PCR used 60 Vbeta and 13 Jbeta primers. In the original analysis: Counted up in a later analysis, unique TCR beta chains came to 65 million to 100 million, with around 10 million shared. This table comes from immunoSEQ multiplex PCR, and its TCRdb copy is limited to in-frame clones, with some not included. V and J calls and clone size are as listed in that table; D and trimming were resolved from the DNA. In total, the table holds approximately 150,000 clones. This CDR3 is 15 amino acids long. Germline assignment: CDR1 SGHRS and CDR2 YFSETQ. Trimming stripped 0 bases from V and 0 bases from J, with 9 bases between. Study-wide results and caveats: Later on, a genetic analysis was performed. It linked a missense variant in DCLRE1C with V- and J-gene trimming of TCR beta.

This clonotype originated in a woman between 18 and 29 years old in good health and CMV-seronegative. The sequencing sample was made of PBMCs. V gene TRBV5-1 combines with J gene TRBJ1-2; possible D gene TRBD1, 6 bases. The CDR3 DNA is TGCGCCAGCAGCTTGGAATGGACAGCTAACTATGGCTACACCTTC. This gives the protein CASSLEWTANYGYTF. The full variable domain, completed using reference TRBV5-1 and TRBJ1-2, is KAGVTQTPRYLIKTRGQQVTLSCSPISGHRSVSWYQQTPGQGLQFLFEYFSETQRNKGNFPGRFSGRQFSNSRSEMNVSTLELGDSALYLCASSLEWTANYGYTFGSGTRLTVV.